This T cell receptor beta chain was found in a study of STAT5B mutations in CD4+ large granular lymphocyte leukemia. Study overall: Among healthy donors, a particular HLA allele went with more CDR3 'QG' motifs. General observations from the study: TRBV06-family usage was enriched in top patient clones (8/27) versus controls (2/35).

The CDR3 spans 15 residues. CDR1 is SSHAT, CDR2 FNYEAQ, per germline (reference sequence). As processed by the authors: The detection floor for productive clonotype frequency was 2.59 x 10-5. Libraries were prepared by immunoSEQ multiplex PCR; TCRdb keeps only in-frame clonotypes and omits some of them. V and J calls and clone size are copied from that table; D and trimming were computed from the DNA. Found here are over 35,000 clones, 85% of them singletons; the top ten hold roughly 1.2%. On this clone: What it binds is not known. A junction end diverges from the germline sequence, so it may reflect a read error.

The clonotype was recovered from a human donor in good health. This chain connects TRBV7-7 to TRBJ2-5; 15 bases are shared with TRBD2. The sequenced sample consisted of CD4+ T cells from blood buffy coats. The CDR3 here is CASSQGLAGGETQYF. For the CDR3, the DNA is TGTGCTAGCAGCCAAGGACTAGCGGGAGGGGAGACCCAGTACTTC.